This T cell receptor (beta chain) came from a study of beta chain features in type 1 diabetes. This clone came up a few times. As yet, its antigen is unknown. The CDR3 covers 15 residues. J was trimmed by 3 bases and V by 6 bases; bases with no gene match: 8. Germline CDR1 reads SGHTA; CDR2 reads FQGNSA. Findings and caveats of the study: cDNA sequencing could over-represent cells with high TCR expression.

A single heparinised draw of roughly 110 mL on average was taken per donor. Reverse transcription of all isolated RNA meant that expressed TCRB transcripts were sequenced. Sequencing was performed with immunoSEQ multiplex PCR; in TCRdb, only in-frame clones are kept and a portion is missing. The sample has over 150,000 clones, approximately 8.1% seen once. Sequencing was done on a sample of central memory CD4+ T cells from blood. This chain links TRBV7-2 with TRBJ1-3; TRBD1 agrees at 7 bases. The receptor comes from a man aged 18 to 29 in good health. Here the CDR3 DNA reads TGTGCCAGCAGGCGACAGGGAAGTGGTGGAAACACCATATATTTT. Its protein product is CASRRQGSGGNTIYF.